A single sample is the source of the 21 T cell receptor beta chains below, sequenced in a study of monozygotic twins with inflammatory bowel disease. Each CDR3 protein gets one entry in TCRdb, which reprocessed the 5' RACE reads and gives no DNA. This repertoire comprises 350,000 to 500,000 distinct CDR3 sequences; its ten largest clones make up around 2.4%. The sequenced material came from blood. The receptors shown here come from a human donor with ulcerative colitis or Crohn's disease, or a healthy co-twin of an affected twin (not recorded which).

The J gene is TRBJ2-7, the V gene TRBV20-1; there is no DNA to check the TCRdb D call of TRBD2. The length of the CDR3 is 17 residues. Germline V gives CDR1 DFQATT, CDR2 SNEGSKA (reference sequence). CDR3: CSARDLGLAGVSYEQYF.

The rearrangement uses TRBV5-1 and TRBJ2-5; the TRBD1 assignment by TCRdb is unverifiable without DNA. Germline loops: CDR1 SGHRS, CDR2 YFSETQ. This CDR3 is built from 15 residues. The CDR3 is CASSLRPGSQETQYF. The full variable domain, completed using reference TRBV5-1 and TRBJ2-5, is KAGVTQTPRYLIKTRGQQVTLSCSPISGHRSVSWYQQTPGQGLQFLFEYFSETQRNKGNFPGRFSGRQFSNSRSEMNVSTLELGDSALYLCASSLRPGSQETQYFGPGTRLLVL.

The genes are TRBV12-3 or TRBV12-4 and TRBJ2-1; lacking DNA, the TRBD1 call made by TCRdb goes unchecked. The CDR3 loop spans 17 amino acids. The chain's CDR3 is CASSSPLGGTYYNEQFF.

CDR3 region: CASSQLTGSVGSEQFF. The chain joins TRBV14 to TRBJ2-1. The CDR3 length is 16 residues. CDR1 and CDR2 from the germline V gene are SGHDN and FVKESK.

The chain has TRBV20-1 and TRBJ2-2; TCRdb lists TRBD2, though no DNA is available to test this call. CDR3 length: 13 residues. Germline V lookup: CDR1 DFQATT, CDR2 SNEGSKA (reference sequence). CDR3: CSAFLEGPGELFF.

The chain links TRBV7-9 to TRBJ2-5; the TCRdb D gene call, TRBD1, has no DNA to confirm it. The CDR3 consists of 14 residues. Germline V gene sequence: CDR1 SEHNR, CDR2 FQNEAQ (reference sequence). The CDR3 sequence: CASRRDGGQETQYF.

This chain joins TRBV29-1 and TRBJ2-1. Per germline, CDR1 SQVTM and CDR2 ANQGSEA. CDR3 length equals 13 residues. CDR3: CSADRGSYNEQFF.

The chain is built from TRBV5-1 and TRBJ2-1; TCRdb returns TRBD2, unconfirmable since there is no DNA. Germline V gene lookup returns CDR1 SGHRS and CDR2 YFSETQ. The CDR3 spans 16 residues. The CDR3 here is CASSLEGALGYNEQFF.

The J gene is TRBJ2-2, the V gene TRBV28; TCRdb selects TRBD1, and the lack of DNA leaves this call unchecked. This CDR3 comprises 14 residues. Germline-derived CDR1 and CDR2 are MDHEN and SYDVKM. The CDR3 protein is CASTLTEVTGELFF. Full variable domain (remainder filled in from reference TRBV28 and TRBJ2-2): DVKVTQSSRYLVKRTGEKVFLECVQDMDHENMFWYRQDPGLGLRLIYFSYDVKMKEKGDIPEGYSVSREKKERFSLILESASTNQTSMYLCASTLTEVTGELFFGEGSRLTVL.

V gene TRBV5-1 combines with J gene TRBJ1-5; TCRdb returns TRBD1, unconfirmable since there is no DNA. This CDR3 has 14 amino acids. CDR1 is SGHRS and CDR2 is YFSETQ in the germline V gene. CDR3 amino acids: CAPGPRDGNQPQHF.

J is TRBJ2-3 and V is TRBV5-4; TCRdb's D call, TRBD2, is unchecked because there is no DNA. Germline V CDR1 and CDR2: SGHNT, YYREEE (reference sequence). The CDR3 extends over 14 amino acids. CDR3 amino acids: CASSLGGPSDTQYF.

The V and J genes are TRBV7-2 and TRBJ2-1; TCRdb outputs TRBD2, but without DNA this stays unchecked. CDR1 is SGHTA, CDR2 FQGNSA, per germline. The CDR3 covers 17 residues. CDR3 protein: CASSLSPGLGGYNEQFF. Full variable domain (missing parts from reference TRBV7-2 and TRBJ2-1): GAGVSQSPSNKVTEKGKDVELRCDPISGHTALYWYRQSLGQGLEFLIYFQGNSAPDKSGLPSDRFSAERTGGSVSTLTIQRTQQEDSAVYLCASSLSPGLGGYNEQFFGPGTRLTVL.

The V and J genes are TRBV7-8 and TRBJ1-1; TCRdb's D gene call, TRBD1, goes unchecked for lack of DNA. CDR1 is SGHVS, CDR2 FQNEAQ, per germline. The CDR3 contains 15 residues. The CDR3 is CASSSQGLGQGEAFF.

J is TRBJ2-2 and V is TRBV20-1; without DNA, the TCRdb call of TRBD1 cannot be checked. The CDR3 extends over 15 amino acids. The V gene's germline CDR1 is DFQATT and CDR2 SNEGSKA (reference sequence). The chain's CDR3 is CSARVRAPYTGELFF.

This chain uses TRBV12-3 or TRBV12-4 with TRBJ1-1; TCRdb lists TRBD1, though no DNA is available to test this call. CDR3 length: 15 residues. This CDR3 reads CASRTSTGWETEAFF.

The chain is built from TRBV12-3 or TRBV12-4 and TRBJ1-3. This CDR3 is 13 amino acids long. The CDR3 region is CASSFVSGNTIYF.

CDR3 region: CAISEFGGPTGDNEQFF. The V call is TRBV10-3, the J call TRBJ2-1; TCRdb's D call of TRBD1 is untestable without DNA. This CDR3 contains 17 residues. CDR1 and CDR2 (germline): ENHRY, SYGVKD.

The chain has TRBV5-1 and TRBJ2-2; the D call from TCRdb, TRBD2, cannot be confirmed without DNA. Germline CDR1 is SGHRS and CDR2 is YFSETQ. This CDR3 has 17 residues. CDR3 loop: CASSLAGLAEGTGELFF.

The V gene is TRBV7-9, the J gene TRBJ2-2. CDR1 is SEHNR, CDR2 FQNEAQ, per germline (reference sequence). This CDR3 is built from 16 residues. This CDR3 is CASRPKFSGSTGELFF.

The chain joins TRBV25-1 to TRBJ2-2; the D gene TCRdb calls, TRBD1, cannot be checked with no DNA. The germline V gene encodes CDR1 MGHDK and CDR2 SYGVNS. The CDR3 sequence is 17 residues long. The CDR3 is CASSEGGTGADTGELFF. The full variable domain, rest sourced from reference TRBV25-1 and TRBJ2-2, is EADIYQTPRYLVIGTGKKITLECSQTMGHDKMYWYQQDPGMELHLIHYSYGVNSTEKGDLSSESTVSRIRTEHFPLTLESARPSHTSQYLCASSEGGTGADTGELFFGEGSRLTVL.

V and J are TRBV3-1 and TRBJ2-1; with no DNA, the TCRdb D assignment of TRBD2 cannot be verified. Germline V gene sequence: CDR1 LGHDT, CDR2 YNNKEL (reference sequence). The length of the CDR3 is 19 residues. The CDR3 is CASSLGTLLAGGTYNEQFF.